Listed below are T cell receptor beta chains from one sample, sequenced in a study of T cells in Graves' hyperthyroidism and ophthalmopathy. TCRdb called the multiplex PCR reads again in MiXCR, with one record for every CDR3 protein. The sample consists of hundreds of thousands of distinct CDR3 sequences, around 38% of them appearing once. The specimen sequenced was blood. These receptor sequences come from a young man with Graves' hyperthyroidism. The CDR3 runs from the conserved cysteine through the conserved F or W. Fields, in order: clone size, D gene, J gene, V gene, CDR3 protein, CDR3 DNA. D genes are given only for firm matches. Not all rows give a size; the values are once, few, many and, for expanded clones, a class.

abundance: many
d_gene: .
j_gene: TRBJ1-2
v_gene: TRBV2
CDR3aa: CASTEGGFGYTF
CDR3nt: TGTGCCAGCACCGAGGGGGGGTTTGGCTACACCTTC

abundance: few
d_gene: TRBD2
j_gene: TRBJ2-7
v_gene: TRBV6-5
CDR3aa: CASRPQAGGAEQYF
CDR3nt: TGTGCCAGCAGGCCTCAAGCGGGAGGCGCGGAGCAGTACTTC

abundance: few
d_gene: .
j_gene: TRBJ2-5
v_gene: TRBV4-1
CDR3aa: CASSQAAREAETQYF
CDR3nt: TGCGCCAGCAGCCAAGCAGCCAGGGAGGCAGAGACCCAGTACTTC

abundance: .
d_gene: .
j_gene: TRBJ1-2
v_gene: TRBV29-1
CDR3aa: CSLIGAGYTF
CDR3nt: TGCAGCCTCATCGGGGCCGGCTACACCTTC

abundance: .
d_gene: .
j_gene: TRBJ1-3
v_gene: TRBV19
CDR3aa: CATYAGRHSGNTIYF
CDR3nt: TGTGCCACCTATGCCGGACGACACTCTGGAAACACCATATATTTT

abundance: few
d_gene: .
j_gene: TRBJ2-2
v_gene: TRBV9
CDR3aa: CASSPRDAGELFF
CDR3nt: TGTGCCAGCAGCCCTAGGGATGCCGGGGAGCTGTTTTTT

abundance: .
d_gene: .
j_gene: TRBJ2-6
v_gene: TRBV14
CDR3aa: CASSQERTGANVLTF
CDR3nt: TGTGCCAGCAGCCAAGAGCGTACTGGGGCCAACGTCCTGACTTTC

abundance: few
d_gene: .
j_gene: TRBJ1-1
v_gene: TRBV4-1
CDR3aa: CASSQEFSDTEAFF
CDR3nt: TGCGCCAGCAGCCAAGAATTTTCGGACACTGAAGCTTTCTTT

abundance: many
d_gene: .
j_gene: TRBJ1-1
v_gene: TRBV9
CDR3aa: CASTPDNLNTEAFF
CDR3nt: TGTGCCAGCACCCCAGACAACCTGAACACTGAAGCTTTCTTT

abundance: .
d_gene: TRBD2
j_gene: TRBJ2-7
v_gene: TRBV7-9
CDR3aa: CASSSERGPYEQYF
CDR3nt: TGTGCCAGCAGCTCGGAGCGGGGCCCCTACGAGCAGTACTTC

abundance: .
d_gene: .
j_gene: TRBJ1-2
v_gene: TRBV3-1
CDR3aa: CASSYRNSGVGYTF
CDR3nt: TGTGCCAGCAGCTACCGCAATAGTGGGGTTGGCTACACCTTC

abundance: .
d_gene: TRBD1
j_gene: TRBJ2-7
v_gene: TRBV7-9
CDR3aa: CASSSGTESVGQYF
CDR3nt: TGTGCCAGCAGCTCTGGGACAGAGTCGGTCGGGCAGTACTTC

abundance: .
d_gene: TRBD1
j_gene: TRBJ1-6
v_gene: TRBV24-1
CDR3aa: CATSDLRSAGGDSPLHF
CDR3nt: TGTGCCACCAGTGATTTGCGATCCGCAGGGGGAGATTCACCCCTCCACTTT

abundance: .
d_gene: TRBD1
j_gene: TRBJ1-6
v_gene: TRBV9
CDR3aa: CASSLRTGNSPLHF
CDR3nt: TGTGCCAGCAGCCTGAGGACAGGGAATTCACCCCTCCACTTT

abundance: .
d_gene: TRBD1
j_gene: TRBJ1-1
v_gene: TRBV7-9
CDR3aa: CASSVTGGGGAFF
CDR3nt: TGTGCCAGCAGCGTGACAGGGGGTGGGGGGGCTTTCTTT

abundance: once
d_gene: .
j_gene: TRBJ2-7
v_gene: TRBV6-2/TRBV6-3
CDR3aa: CASSYSPVYYEQYF
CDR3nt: TGTGCCAGCAGTTACTCCCCCGTTTACTACGAGCAGTACTTC

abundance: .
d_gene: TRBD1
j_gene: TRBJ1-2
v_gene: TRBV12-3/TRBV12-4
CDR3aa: CASRLTGTDYGYTF
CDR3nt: TGTGCCAGCAGGCTGACCGGGACAGACTATGGCTACACCTTC

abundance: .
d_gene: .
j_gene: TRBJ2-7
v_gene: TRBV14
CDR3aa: CASSQGLLDKYF
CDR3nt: TGTGCCAGCAGCCAAGGACTACTGGATAAGTACTTC

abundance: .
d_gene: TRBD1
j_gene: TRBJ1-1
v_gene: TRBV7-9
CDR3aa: CASSLVGTDAFF
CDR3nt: TGTGCCAGCAGCTTAGTGGGGACAGACGCTTTCTTT

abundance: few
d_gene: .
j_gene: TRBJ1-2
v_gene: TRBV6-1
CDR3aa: CASRTLHQGTYGYTF
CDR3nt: TGTGCCAGCAGGACCTTACACCAGGGGACCTATGGCTACACCTTC

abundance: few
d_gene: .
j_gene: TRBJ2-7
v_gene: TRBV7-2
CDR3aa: CASSLAGSSFYEQYF
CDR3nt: TGTGCCAGCAGCTTAGCGGGATCTTCATTTTACGAGCAGTACTTC

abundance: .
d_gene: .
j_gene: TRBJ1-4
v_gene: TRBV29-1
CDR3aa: CSVGTGTLFF
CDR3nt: .

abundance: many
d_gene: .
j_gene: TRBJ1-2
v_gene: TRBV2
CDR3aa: CASSIRGTGNYGYTF
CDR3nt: TGTGCCAGCAGTATTAGGGGAACAGGGAACTATGGCTACACCTTC

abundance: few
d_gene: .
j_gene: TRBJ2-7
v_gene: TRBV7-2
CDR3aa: CASSLRLDAYEQYF
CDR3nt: TGTGCCAGCAGCCTCAGACTAGACGCCTACGAGCAGTACTTC

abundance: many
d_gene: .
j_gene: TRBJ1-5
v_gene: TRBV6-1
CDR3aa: CASSEPGVQPQHF
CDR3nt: TGTGCCAGCAGCGAGCCAGGGGTTCAGCCCCAGCATTTT

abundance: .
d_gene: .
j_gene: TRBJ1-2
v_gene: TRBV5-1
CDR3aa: CASSLDHSNYGYTF
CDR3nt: TGCGCCAGCAGCTTGGATCACTCAAACTATGGCTACACCTTC

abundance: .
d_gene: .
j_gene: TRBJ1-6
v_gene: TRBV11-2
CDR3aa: CASSLYHLIRENSPLHF
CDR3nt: TGTGCCAGCAGCTTATATCATTTGATCCGGGAAAATTCACCCCTCCACTTT

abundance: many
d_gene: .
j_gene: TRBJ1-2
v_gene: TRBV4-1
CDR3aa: CASSQAGTDYGYTF
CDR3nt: TGCGCCAGCAGCCAAGCGGGTACTGACTATGGCTACACCTTC

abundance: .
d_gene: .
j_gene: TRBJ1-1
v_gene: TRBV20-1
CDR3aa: CSARDARGKLNTEAFF
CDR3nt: TGCAGTGCTAGAGATGCCAGGGGAAAGTTGAACACTGAAGCTTTCTTT

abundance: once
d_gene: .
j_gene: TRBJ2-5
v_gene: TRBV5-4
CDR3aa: CASSSTGPQETQYF
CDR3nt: TGTGCCAGCAGTTCAACGGGGCCCCAAGAGACCCAGTACTTC

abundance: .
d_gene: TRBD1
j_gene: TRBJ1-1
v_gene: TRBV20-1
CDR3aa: CSARDYGTENTEAFF
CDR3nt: TGCAGTGCTAGAGATTACGGGACAGAGAACACTGAAGCTTTCTTT

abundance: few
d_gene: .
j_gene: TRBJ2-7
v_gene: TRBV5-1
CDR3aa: CASSLVVRGYEQYF
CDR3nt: TGCGCCAGCAGCTTGGTAGTTCGAGGATACGAGCAGTACTTC

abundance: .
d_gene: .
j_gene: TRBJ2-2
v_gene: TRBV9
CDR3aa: CASSVSAEANTGELFF
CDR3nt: TGTGCCAGCAGCGTATCTGCGGAGGCGAACACCGGGGAGCTGTTTTTT

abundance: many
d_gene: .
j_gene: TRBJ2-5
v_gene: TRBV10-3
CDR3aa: CAISEGIEQTQYF
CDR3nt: TGTGCCATCAGTGAGGGGATCGAACAGACCCAGTACTTC

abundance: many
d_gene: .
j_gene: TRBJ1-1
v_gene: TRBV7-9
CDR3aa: CASSPAPGAEAFF
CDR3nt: TGTGCCAGCAGCCCGGCCCCCGGCGCTGAAGCTTTCTTT

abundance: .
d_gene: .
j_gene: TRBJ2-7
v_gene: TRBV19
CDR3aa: CASSIEGGGGHEQYF
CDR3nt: TGTGCCAGTAGTATAGAGGGCGGAGGAGGTCACGAGCAGTACTTC